This T cell receptor (beta chain) was recovered during a study of OX40 agonist ivuxolimab in advanced cancers. Study details: While on treatment, patients had intravenous ivuxolimab at 0.01 to 10 mg/kg every 2 weeks.

The CDR3 consists of 12 residues. Per germline, CDR1 MNHNS and CDR2 SASEGT. Trimming stripped 4 bases from V and 8 bases from J, with 11 bases between. Study conclusions and caveats: Part of the nonresponder group also had normalized T-cell clonal expansion that was low. Within 6 weeks, CD4+ and CD8+ blood T cells expanded clonally at 0.1 to 3.0 mg/kg.

Repertoires were generated with immunoSEQ multiplex PCR, while TCRdb's copy carries only in-frame clones and drops some. Of 20,000 to 25,000 clones listed, roughly 88% are singletons. Comments on this clone: The antigen remains unidentified.

Systemic immunosuppression or autoimmune disease history was grounds to exclude patients. Sequencing used CD4+ or CD8+ T cells sorted from blood, obtained in a trial of the OX40 agonist ivuxolimab. The sequence derives from an adult with an advanced solid tumor such as melanoma, head and neck, liver or kidney cancer. The V call is TRBV6-1, the J call TRBJ1-2; unclear D gene. This CDR3 is CASSVSGKGYTF. CDR3 bases: TGTGCCAGCAGTGTGAGTGGAAAAGGCTACACCTTC.